The 22 T cell receptor beta chains below all came from one sample that was sequenced in a study of chronic HIV infection and antiretroviral therapy. One entry per CDR3 protein, called by TCRdb with MiXCR from the 5' RACE reads. The data hold under 55,000 distinct CDR3 sequences, with about 18% observed a single time. The sequencing sample was made of peripheral blood. These receptor sequences come from an adult who had HIV and had not received antiretroviral therapy, or was an uninfected healthy control (not recorded which).

In DNA, the CDR3 is TGTGCCAGCAGTTTGGGCGGGAGCTACAATGAGCAGTTCTTC. It encodes CASSLGGSYNEQFF. The chain has TRBV28 and TRBJ2-1; 7 positions match TRBD2. After removal of 3 bases from V and 3 bases from J, the junction contained 2 bases not matched to a gene. CDR3 length: 14 amino acids. Germline CDR1 is MDHEN and CDR2 is SYDVKM.

This chain links TRBV6-6 with TRBJ2-7; 11 positions agree with TRBD2. This CDR3 region has 15 residues. The J segment lost 7 bases and the V segment lost 7 bases, leaving 12 bases of the junction unmatched. The germline CDR1 and CDR2 sequences are MNHNY and SVGAGI (reference sequence). The CDR3 DNA is TGTGCCAGCAACCTCGTAGCGGGAGGGCCGAAAGAGCAGTACTTC. Its protein product is CASNLVAGGPKEQYF.

This chain connects TRBV14 to TRBJ1-1, with TRBD1 as a possible D gene (5 bases). The CDR3 contains 14 residues. Looked up from germline, CDR1 is SGHDN and CDR2 is FVKESK. The V end lost 4 bases, the J end lost 0 bases, and 9 bases lay between the germline ends. The CDR3 sequence is CASSPPGMNTEAFF. CDR3 DNA: TGTGCCAGCAGCCCTCCAGGGATGAACACTGAAGCTTTCTTT.

CDR3 protein: CASSEGQAGSYEQYF. CDR3 sequence (DNA): TGTGCCAGCAGCGAGGGACAGGCGGGCTCCTACGAGCAGTACTTC. The chain is built from TRBV5-4 and TRBJ2-7, with 8 bases that match TRBD1. CDR1 and CDR2 from the germline V gene are SGHNT and YYREEE (reference sequence). V lost 4 bases, J lost 0 bases, and 6 bases stayed unmatched. The CDR3 length is 15 residues.

This clonotype was counted a few times. The genes are TRBV10-2 and TRBJ2-5; no clear D gene. The germline V gene encodes CDR1 WSHSY and CDR2 SAAADI. The CDR3 is 14 amino acids. V lost 7 bases, J lost 3 bases, and 15 bases lay in between. CDR3: CASKSSLLKETQYF. The DNA of the CDR3 is TGCGCCAGCAAGAGCAGCCTTCTAAAAGAGACCCAGTACTTC.

This clonotype was seen more than once but under ten times. The rearrangement links TRBV29-1 to TRBJ2-3; possibly TRBD2 for D (5 bases). V was cut by 0 bases and J by 0 bases, with 13 bases left in between. Germline V CDR1 and CDR2: SQVTM, ANQGSEA. This CDR3 contains 16 residues. CDR3 sequence reads: CSVEDREGSSTDTQYF. DNA for the CDR3: TGCAGCGTTGAAGATCGGGAAGGGAGCAGCACAGATACGCAGTATTTT.

The chain is built from TRBV7-2 and TRBJ2-3; maybe TRBD2 (5 bases). The CDR3 runs 13 residues. Germline values: CDR1 SGHTA, CDR2 FQGNSA. V was trimmed by 6 bases and J by 5 bases, leaving 12 bases between them. This CDR3 reads CASRPASLDTQYF. The CDR3 DNA is TGTGCCAGCAGACCAGCTAGCCTAGATACGCAGTATTTT.

The V gene is TRBV29-1, the J gene TRBJ1-4; TRBD1 agrees at 7 bases. CDR1 and CDR2 from the germline V gene are SQVTM and ANQGSEA. The CDR3 is 12 residues long. J lost 8 bases, V lost 7 bases, and 7 bases had no gene match. In nucleotides, the CDR3 is TGCAGCGCTACAGGGGTTGGGGAAAAACTGTTTTTT. Amino acid sequence: CSATGVGEKLFF. Combining the CDR3 with reference TRBV29-1 and TRBJ1-4 gives the whole variable domain SAVISQKPSRDICQRGTSLTIQCQVDSQVTMMFWYRQQPGQSLTLIATANQGSEATYESGFVIDKFPISRPNLTFSTLTVSNMSPEDSSIYLCSATGVGEKLFFGSGTQLSVL.

The chain couples TRBV7-9 to TRBJ2-4; D not resolved. Deletions cut 1 base from V and 0 bases from J, with 10 bases between. The CDR3 has 16 residues. Germline CDR1 SEHNR, CDR2 FQNEAQ (reference sequence). The DNA of the CDR3 is TGTGCCAGCAGCTTAGAGAGTTGGGGAGCCAAAAACATTCAGTACTTC. As protein: CASSLESWGAKNIQYF.

CDR3 region: CASKGVTEAFF. In DNA form, the CDR3 reads TGTGCCAGCAAGGGGGTCACTGAAGCTTTCTTT. This sequence joins TRBV28 and TRBJ1-1, with D possibly matching TRBD1 (6 bases). The V end lost 7 bases, the J end lost 4 bases, and 7 bases lay between the germline ends. CDR3 length: 11 amino acids. In germline, CDR1 is MDHEN, CDR2 SYDVKM. The entire variable domain, with the rest obtained from reference TRBV28 and TRBJ1-1, is as follows: DVKVTQSSRYLVKRTGEKVFLECVQDMDHENMFWYRQDPGLGLRLIYFSYDVKMKEKGDIPEGYSVSREKKERFSLILESASTNQTSMYLCASKGVTEAFFGQGTRLTVV.

This clonotype was picked up a small number of times. The chain recombines TRBV5-1 with TRBJ2-3; no reliable D call. Trimming left V 0 bases short and J 3 bases short, with 2 bases between. The CDR3 is 12 amino acids. CDR1 is SGHRS, CDR2 YFSETQ, per germline. This CDR3 reads CASSLETDTQYF. The CDR3 nucleotides read TGCGCCAGCAGCTTGGAGACAGATACGCAGTATTTT.

The rearrangement uses TRBV3-1 and TRBJ2-6, with 10 positions matching TRBD1. CDR1 and CDR2 from the germline V gene are LGHDT and YNNKEL (reference sequence). Germline trimming cut 3 bases from V and 0 bases from J; bases unmatched to any gene: 5. This CDR3 is 18 amino acids long. CDR3 protein: CASSHRQGANSGANVLTF. In nucleotides, the CDR3 is TGTGCCAGCAGCCATCGACAGGGGGCAAACTCTGGGGCCAACGTCCTGACTTTC.

This clonotype was counted a few times. The chain uses TRBV28 and TRBJ2-7; 7 bases agree with TRBD2. This CDR3 has 15 amino acids. V shed 3 bases and J 0 bases; nucleotides not matched to a gene: 5. CDR1 MDHEN and CDR2 SYDVKM come from the germline V gene. In nucleotides, the CDR3 is TGTGCCAGCAGTTTTATGCGGGGGAGCTCCTACGAGCAGTACTTC. It specifies CASSFMRGSSYEQYF.

This chain links TRBV10-3 with TRBJ2-3, with a weak D call TRBD1 (5 bases). Germline CDR1 is ENHRY and CDR2 is SYGVKD. The CDR3 is made up of 14 amino acids. Between the trimmed V and J ends, which lost 2 bases and 5 bases, there was a span of 11 bases. The CDR3 region is CAISELQAQDTQYF. The CDR3 region has the DNA TGTGCCATCAGTGAGCTACAGGCCCAAGATACGCAGTATTTT.

In this sample, this clonotype turned up a few times. V usage is TRBV29-1 and J usage is TRBJ2-6, with unresolved D. V was shortened by 6 bases and J by 3 bases, with 6 bases between the two germline ends. This CDR3 comprises 12 residues. The germline gives CDR1 SQVTM, CDR2 ANQGSEA. CDR3 protein: CSVLNGANVLTF. CDR3 nucleotide sequence: TGCAGCGTGCTTAATGGGGCCAACGTCCTGACTTTC.

This clonotype was picked up a small number of times. This CDR3 is CASSWGSGREQYF. The CDR3 DNA follows: TGTGCCAGCAGCTGGGGGTCGGGTCGGGAGCAGTACTTC. This chain joins TRBV7-6 and TRBJ2-7, with D perhaps matching TRBD1 or TRBD2 (5 bases each). This CDR3 spans 13 amino acids. CDR1 and CDR2 (germline): SGHVS, FNYEAQ. V lost 4 bases, J lost 7 bases, and 14 bases lay in between.

This clonotype has ten or more counts. This chain links TRBV5-1 with TRBJ1-1; TRBD1 matches at 9 bases. Germline V gene sequence: CDR1 SGHRS, CDR2 YFSETQ. This CDR3 has 15 residues. V was pared by 4 bases and J by 2 bases, with 6 bases of the junction left unmatched. As DNA, the CDR3 is TGCGCCAGCAGCATGGGACAGGGTGGAAACACTGAAGCTTTCTTT. Protein sequence: CASSMGQGGNTEAFF.

A few counts support this clonotype. The genes are TRBV28 and TRBJ1-4; D is ambiguous. Germline lookup yields CDR1 MDHEN and CDR2 SYDVKM. The V end was cut by 4 bases, the J end by 7 bases, with 16 bases between. The CDR3 contains 15 residues. CDR3 coding DNA: TGTGCCAGCAGTTCAAGAGTGGGTCGGGCTGAAAAACTGTTTTTT. Its translation is CASSSRVGRAEKLFF.

Many counts were recorded for this clonotype. The chain joins TRBV30 to TRBJ2-6, with D uncertain. Trimming pared 7 bases from V and 3 bases from J, leaving 7 bases between. Germline loops: CDR1 GTSNPN, CDR2 SVGIG (reference sequence). The CDR3 spans 12 residues. The CDR3 loop is CAFTLGANVLTF. The CDR3 DNA sequence: TGTGCCTTCACACTTGGGGCCAACGTCCTGACTTTC. Using reference TRBV30 and TRBJ2-6 for the parts outside the CDR3, the full variable domain is SQTIHQWPATLVQPVGSPLSLECTVEGTSNPNLYWYRQAAGRGLQLLFYSVGIGQISSEVPQNLSASRPQDRQFILSSKKLLLSDSGFYLCAFTLGANVLTFGAGSRLTVL.

This clonotype came up a few times. The chain carries TRBV25-1 and TRBJ1-1; weak D call: TRBD1 (6 bases). The CDR3 consists of 14 residues. The germline V and J ends were trimmed by 8 bases and 0 bases, with 13 bases remaining between them. Germline lookup yields CDR1 MGHDK and CDR2 SYGVNS. The CDR3 DNA follows: TGTGCCAGCGCGTACAGGGCCATGAACACTGAAGCTTTCTTT. The encoded protein is CASAYRAMNTEAFF. The full variable domain, in which reference TRBV25-1 and TRBJ1-1 provide the parts outside the CDR3, is EADIYQTPRYLVIGTGKKITLECSQTMGHDKMYWYQQDPGMELHLIHYSYGVNSTEKGDLSSESTVSRIRTEHFPLTLESARPSHTSQYLCASAYRAMNTEAFFGQGTRLTVV.

The V and J genes are TRBV29-1 and TRBJ2-1; D is perhaps TRBD1 or TRBD2 (5 bases each). The germline gives CDR1 SQVTM, CDR2 ANQGSEA. Trimming removed 7 bases from V and 6 bases from J, with 13 bases in between. This CDR3 comprises 12 residues. CDR3 in amino acids: CSGGEWANEQFF. The CDR3 DNA sequence: TGCAGCGGAGGGGAATGGGCCAATGAGCAGTTCTTC.

The V gene is TRBV4-1, the J gene TRBJ1-5, with a possible D match to TRBD1 (6 bases). Germline-derived CDR1 and CDR2 are MGHRA and YSYEKL. V gave up 4 bases and J gave up 5 bases, with 15 bases separating them. The CDR3 sequence is 15 residues long. Here the CDR3 reads CASSPTEGGDQPQHF. CDR3 bases: TGCGCCAGCAGCCCCACCGAAGGGGGGGATCAGCCCCAGCATTTT.